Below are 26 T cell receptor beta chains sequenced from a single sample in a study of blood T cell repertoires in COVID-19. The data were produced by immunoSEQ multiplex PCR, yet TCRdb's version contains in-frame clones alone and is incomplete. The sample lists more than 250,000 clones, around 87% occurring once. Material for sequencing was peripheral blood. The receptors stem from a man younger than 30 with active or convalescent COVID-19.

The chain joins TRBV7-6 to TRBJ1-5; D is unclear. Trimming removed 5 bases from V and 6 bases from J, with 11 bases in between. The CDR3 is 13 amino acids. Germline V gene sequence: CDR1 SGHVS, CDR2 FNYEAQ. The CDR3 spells CASSRGLRQPQHF. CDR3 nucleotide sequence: TGTGCCAGCAGCCGAGGGTTACGTCAGCCCCAGCATTTT.

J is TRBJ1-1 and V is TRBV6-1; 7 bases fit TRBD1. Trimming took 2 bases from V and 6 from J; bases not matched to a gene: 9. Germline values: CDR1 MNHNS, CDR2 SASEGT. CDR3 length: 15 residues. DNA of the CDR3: TGTGCCAGCAGTGAACAACAGGGGATGGTCGCTGAAGCTTTCTTT. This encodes CASSEQQGMVAEAFF.

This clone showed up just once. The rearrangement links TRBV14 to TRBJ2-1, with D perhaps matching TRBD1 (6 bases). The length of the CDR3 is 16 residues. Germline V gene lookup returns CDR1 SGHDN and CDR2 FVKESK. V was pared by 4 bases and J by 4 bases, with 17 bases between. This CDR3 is CASSPYWDTNYNEQFF. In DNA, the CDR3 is TGTGCCAGCAGCCCTTATTGGGACACAAATTACAATGAGCAGTTCTTC.

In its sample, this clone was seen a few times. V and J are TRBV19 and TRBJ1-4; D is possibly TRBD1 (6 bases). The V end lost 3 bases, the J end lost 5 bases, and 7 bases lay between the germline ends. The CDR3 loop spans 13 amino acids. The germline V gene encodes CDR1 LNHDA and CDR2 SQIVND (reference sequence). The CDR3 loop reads CASSITGNEKLFF. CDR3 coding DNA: TGTGCCAGTAGTATCACAGGGAATGAAAAACTGTTTTTT.

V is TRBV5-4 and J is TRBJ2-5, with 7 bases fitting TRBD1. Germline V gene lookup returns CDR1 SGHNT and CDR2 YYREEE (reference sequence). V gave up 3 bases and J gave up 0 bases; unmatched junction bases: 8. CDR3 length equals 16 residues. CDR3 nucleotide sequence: TGTGCCAGCAGCTCGGGACAGAGGAGGAACCAAGAGACCCAGTACTTC. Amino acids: CASSSGQRRNQETQYF.

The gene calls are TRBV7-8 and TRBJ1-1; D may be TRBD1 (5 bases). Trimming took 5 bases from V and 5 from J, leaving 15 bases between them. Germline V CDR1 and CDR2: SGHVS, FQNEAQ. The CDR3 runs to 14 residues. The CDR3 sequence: CASSPTGGSTEAFF. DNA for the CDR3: TGTGCCAGCAGCCCTACTGGGGGGAGTACTGAAGCTTTCTTT.

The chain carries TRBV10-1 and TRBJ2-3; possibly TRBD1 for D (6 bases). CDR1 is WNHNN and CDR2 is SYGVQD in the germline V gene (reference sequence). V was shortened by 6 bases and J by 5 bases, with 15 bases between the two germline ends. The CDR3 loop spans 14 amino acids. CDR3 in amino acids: CASSPDSGEDTQYF. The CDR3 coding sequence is TGCGCCAGCAGCCCCGATTCAGGGGAAGATACGCAGTATTTT.

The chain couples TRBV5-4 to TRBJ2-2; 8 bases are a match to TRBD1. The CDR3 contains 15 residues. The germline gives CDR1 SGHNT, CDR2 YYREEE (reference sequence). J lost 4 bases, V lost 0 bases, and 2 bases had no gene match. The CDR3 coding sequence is TGTGCCAGCAGCTTGGGGACAGGGCCCACCGGGGAGCTGTTTTTT. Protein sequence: CASSLGTGPTGELFF. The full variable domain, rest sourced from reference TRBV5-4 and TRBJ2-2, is ETGVTQSPTHLIKTRGQQVTLRCSSQSGHNTVSWYQQALGQGPQFIFQYYREEENGRGNFPPRFSGLQFPNYSSELNVNALELDDSALYLCASSLGTGPTGELFFGEGSRLTVL.

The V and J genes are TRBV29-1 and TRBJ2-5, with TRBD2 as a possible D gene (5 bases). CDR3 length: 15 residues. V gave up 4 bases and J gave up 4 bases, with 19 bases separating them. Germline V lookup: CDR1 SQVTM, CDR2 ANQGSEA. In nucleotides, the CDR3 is TGCAGCGTTGGGACCCGGGAAGAGGCCACAGAGACCCAGTACTTC. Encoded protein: CSVGTREEATETQYF.

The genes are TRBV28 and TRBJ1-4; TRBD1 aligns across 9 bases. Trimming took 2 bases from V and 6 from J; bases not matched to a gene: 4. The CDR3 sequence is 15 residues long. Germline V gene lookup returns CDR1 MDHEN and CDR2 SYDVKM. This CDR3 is CASSLLGQGDEKLFF. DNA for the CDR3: TGTGCCAGCAGTTTACTGGGACAGGGAGATGAAAAACTGTTTTTT.

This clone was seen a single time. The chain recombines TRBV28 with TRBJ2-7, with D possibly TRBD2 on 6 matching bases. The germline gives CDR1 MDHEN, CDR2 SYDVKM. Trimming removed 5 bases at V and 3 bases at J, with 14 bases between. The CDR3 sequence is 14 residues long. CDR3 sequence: CASSKGTDGYEQYF. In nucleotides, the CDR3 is TGTGCCAGCAGTAAGGGGACTGACGGCTACGAGCAGTACTTC.

For the CDR3, the DNA is TGTGCCAGTCCAAGCCCCTCAGGAGCTTTCTTT. Translation: CASPSPSGAFF. The chain has TRBV28 and TRBJ1-1; D is unclear. Germline V gene data show CDR1 as MDHEN and CDR2 as SYDVKM. The ends were cut back, 9 bases at V and 10 bases at J, with 15 bases in the middle. This CDR3 has 11 amino acids. The entire variable domain, with the rest obtained from reference TRBV28 and TRBJ1-1, is as follows: DVKVTQSSRYLVKRTGEKVFLECVQDMDHENMFWYRQDPGLGLRLIYFSYDVKMKEKGDIPEGYSVSREKKERFSLILESASTNQTSMYLCASPSPSGAFFGQGTRLTVV.

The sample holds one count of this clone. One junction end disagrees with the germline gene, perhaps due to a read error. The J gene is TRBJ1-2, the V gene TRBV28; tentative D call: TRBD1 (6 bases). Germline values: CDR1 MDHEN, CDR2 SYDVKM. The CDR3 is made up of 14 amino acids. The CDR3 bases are TGTGCCAGCAGTTCCCCAGGGGCCATCTATGTCTACACCTTC. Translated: CASSSPGAIYVYTF.

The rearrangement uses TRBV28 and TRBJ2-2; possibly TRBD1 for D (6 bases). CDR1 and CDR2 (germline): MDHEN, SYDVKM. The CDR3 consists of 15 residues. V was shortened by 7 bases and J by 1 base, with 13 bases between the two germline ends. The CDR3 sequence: CASIPGQLNTGELFF. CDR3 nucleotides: TGTGCCAGCATTCCGGGACAACTGAACACCGGGGAGCTGTTTTTT. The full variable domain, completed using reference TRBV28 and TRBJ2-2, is DVKVTQSSRYLVKRTGEKVFLECVQDMDHENMFWYRQDPGLGLRLIYFSYDVKMKEKGDIPEGYSVSREKKERFSLILESASTNQTSMYLCASIPGQLNTGELFFGEGSRLTVL.

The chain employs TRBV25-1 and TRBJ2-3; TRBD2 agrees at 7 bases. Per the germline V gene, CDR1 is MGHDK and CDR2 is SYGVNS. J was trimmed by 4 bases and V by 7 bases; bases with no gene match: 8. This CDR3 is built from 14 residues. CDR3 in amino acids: CASKGSTSADTQYF. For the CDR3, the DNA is TGTGCCAGCAAGGGCAGTACTAGCGCAGATACGCAGTATTTT.

The DNA for the CDR3 is TGCGCCAGCAGCCAAGATTCGGGGTTGCAGTATTTT. This gives the protein CASSQDSGLQYF. This chain links TRBV4-3 with TRBJ2-3; a weak D match, TRBD2 (5 bases). Germline V gene lookup returns CDR1 LGHNA and CDR2 YSLEER. The CDR3 is 12 amino acids. V lost 0 bases, J lost 11 bases, and 9 bases lay in between.

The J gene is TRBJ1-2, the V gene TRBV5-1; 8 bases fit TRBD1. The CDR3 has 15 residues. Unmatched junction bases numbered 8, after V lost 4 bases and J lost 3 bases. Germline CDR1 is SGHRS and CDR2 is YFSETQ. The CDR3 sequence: CASSASRGPDYGYTF. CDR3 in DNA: TGCGCCAGCAGCGCGAGCAGGGGGCCGGACTATGGCTACACCTTC.

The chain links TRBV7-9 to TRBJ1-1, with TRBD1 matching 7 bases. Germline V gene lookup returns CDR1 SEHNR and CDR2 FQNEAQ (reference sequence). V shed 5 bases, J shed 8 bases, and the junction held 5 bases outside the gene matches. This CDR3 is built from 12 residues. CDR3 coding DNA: TGTGCCAGCAGCCCAACAGGGGTGGAAGCTTTCTTT. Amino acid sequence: CASSPTGVEAFF. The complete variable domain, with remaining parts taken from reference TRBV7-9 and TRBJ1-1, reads DTGVSQNPRHKITKRGQNVTFRCDPISEHNRLYWYRQTLGQGPEFLTYFQNEAQLEKSRLLSDRFSAERPKGSFSTLEIQRTEQGDSAMYLCASSPTGVEAFFGQGTRLTVV.

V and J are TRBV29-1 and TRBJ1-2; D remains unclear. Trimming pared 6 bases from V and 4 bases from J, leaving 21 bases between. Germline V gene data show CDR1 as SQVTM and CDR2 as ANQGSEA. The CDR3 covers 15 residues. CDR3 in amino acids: CSVTEGIGPTYGYTF. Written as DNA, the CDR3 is TGCAGCGTCACCGAGGGAATAGGACCGACCTATGGCTACACCTTC.

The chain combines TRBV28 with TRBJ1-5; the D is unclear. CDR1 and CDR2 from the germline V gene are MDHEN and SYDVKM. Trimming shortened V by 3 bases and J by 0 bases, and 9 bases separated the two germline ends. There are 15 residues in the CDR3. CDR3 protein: CASSLYRYSNQPQHF. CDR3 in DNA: TGTGCCAGCAGTTTGTATCGGTATAGCAATCAGCCCCAGCATTTT.

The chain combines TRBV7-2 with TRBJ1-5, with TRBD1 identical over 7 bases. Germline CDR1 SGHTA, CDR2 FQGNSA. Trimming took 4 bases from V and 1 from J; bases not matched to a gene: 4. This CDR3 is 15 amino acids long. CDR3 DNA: TGTGCCAGCAGCTCCCCAGGGGGGAGCAATCAGCCCCAGCATTTT. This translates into CASSSPGGSNQPQHF.

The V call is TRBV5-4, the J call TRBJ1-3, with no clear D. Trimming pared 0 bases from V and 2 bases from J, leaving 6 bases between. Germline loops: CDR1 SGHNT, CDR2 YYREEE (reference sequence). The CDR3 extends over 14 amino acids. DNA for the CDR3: TGTGCCAGCAGCTTGGACTATACTGGAAACACCATATATTTT. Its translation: CASSLDYTGNTIYF.

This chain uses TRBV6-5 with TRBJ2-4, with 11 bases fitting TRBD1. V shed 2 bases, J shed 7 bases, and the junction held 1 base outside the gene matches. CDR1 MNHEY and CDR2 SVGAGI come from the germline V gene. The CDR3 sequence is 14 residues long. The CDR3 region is CASSYRDRGNIQYF. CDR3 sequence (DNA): TGTGCCAGCAGTTACAGGGACAGGGGGAACATTCAGTACTTC.

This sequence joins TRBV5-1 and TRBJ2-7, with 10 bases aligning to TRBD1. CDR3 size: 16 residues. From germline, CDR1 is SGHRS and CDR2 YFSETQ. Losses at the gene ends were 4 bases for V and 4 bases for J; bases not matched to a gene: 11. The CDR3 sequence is CASSPGGTGVAYEQYF. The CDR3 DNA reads TGCGCCAGCAGCCCGGGGGGGACAGGGGTAGCTTACGAGCAGTACTTC.

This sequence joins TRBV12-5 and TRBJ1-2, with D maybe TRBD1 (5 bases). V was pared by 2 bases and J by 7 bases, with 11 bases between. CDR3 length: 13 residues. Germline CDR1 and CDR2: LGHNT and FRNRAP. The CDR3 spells CASGLQGGIGYTF. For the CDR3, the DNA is TGTGCTAGTGGTTTGCAGGGAGGGATTGGCTACACCTTC.

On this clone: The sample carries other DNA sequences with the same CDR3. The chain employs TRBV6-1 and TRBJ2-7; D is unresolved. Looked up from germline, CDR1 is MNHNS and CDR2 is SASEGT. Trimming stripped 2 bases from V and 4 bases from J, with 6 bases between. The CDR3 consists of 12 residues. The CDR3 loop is CASSERGYEQYF. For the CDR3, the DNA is TGTGCCAGCAGTGAACGAGGTTACGAGCAGTACTTC.